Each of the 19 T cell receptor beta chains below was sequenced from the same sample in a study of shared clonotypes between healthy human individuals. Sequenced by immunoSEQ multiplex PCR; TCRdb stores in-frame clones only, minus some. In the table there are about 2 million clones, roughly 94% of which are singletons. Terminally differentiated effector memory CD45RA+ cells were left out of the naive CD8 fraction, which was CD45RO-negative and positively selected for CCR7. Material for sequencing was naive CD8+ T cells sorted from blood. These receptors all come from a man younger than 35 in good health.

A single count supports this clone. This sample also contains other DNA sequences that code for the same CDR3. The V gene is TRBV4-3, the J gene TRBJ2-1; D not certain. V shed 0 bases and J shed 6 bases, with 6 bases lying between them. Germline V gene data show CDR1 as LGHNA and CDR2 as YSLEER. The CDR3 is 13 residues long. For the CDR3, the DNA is TGCGCCAGCAGCCAAGACTCTAGCAATGAGCAGTTCTTC. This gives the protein CASSQDSSNEQFF.

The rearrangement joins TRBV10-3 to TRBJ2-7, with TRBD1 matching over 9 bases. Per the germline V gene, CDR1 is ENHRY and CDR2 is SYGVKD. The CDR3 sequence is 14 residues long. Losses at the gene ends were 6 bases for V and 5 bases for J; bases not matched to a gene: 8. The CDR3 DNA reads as TGTGCCATCAGAGCCCTCGGGACAGGGAACGAGCAGTACTTC. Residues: CAIRALGTGNEQYF.

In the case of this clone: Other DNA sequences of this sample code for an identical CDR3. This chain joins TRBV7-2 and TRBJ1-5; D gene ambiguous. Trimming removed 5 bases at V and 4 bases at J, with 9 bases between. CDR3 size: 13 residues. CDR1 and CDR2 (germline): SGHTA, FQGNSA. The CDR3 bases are TGTGCCAGCAGCCTGGACGGAAATCAGCCCCAGCATTTT. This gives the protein CASSLDGNQPQHF.

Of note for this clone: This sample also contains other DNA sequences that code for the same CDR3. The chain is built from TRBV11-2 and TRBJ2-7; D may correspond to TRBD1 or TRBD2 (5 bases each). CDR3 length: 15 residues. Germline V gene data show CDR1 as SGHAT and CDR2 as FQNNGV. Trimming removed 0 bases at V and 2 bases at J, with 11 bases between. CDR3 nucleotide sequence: TGTGCCAGCAGCTTAGATCGGGGCGCTGCCTACGAGCAGTACTTC. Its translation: CASSLDRGAAYEQYF.

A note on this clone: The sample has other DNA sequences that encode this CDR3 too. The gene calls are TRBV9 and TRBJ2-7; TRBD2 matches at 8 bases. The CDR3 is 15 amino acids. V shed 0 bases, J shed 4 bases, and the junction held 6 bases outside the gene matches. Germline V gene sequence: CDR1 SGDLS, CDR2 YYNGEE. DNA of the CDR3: TGTGCCAGCAGCGTAGGTTCGAGCGGGAGTTACGAGCAGTACTTC. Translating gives CASSVGSSGSYEQYF.

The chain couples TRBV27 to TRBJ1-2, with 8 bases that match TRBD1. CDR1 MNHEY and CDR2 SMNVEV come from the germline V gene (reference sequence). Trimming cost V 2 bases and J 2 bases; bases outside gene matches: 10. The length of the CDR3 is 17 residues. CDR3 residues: CASSLSTWTGTNYGYTF. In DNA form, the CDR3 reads TGTGCCAGCAGTTTAAGCACCTGGACAGGGACGAACTATGGCTACACCTTC.

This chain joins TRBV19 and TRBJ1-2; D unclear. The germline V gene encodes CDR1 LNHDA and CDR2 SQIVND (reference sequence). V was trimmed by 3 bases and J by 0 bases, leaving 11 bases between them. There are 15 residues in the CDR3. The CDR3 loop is CASSIKVSANYGYTF. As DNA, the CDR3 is TGTGCCAGTAGTATTAAGGTTTCGGCTAACTATGGCTACACCTTC.

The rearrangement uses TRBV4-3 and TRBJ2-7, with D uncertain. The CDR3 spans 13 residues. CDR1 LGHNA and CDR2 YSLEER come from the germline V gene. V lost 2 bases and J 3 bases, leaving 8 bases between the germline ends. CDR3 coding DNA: TGCGCCAGCAGCCAATGGCATAACTACGAGCAGTACTTC. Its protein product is CASSQWHNYEQYF.

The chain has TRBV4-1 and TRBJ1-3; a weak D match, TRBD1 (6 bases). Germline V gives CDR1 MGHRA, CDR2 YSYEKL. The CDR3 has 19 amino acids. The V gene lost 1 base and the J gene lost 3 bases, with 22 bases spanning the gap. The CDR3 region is CASSQATTGYLESGNTIYF. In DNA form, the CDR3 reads TGCGCCAGCAGCCAAGCGACTACAGGGTATTTGGAAAGTGGAAACACCATATATTTT.

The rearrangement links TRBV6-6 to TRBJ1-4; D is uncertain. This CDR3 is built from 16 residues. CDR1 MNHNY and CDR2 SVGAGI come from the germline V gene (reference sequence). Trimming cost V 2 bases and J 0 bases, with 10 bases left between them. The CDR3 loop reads CASSYQQEPTNEKLFF. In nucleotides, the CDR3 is TGTGCCAGCAGTTACCAGCAGGAGCCAACTAATGAAAAACTGTTTTTT.

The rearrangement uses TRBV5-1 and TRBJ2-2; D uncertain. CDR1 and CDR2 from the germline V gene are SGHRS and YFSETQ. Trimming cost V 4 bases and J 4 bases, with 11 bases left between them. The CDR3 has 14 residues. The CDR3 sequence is CASSLRQGTGELFF. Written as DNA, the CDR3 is TGCGCCAGCAGCCTACGACAAGGCACCGGGGAGCTGTTTTTT. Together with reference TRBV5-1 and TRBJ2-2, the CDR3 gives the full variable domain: KAGVTQTPRYLIKTRGQQVTLSCSPISGHRSVSWYQQTPGQGLQFLFEYFSETQRNKGNFPGRFSGRQFSNSRSEMNVSTLELGDSALYLCASSLRQGTGELFFGEGSRLTVL.

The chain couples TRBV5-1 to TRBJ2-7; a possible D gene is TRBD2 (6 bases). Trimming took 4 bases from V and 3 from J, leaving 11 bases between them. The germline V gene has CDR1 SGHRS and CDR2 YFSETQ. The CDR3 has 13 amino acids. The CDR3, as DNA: TGCGCCAGCAGCGGCGGGACTCTCTACGAGCAGTACTTC. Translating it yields CASSGGTLYEQYF.

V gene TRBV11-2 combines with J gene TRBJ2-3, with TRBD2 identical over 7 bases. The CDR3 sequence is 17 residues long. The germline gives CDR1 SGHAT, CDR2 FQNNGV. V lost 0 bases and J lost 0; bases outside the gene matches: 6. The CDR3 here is CASSLDLGGVSTDTQYF. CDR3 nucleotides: TGTGCCAGCAGCTTAGATCTGGGGGGGGTTAGCACAGATACGCAGTATTTT. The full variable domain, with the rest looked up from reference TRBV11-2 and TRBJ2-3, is EAGVAQSPRYKIIEKRQSVAFWCNPISGHATLYWYQQILGQGPKLLIQFQNNGVVDDSQLPKDRFSAERLKGVDSTLKIQPAKLEDSAVYLCASSLDLGGVSTDTQYFGPGTRLTVL.

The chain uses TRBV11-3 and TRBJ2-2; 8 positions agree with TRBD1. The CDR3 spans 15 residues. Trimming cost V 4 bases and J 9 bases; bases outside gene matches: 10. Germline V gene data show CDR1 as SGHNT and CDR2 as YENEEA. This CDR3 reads CASSSDGTGLRELFF. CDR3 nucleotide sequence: TGTGCCAGCAGCTCAGACGGGACAGGTTTACGGGAGCTGTTTTTT. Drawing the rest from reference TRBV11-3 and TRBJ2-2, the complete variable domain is EAGVVQSPRYKIIEKKQPVAFWCNPISGHNTLYWYLQNLGQGPELLIRYENEEAVDDSQLPKDRFSAERLKGVDSTLKIQPAELGDSAVYLCASSSDGTGLRELFFGEGSRLTVL.

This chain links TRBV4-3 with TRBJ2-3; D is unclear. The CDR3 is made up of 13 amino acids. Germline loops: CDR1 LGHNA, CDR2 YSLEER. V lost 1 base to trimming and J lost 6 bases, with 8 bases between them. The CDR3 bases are TGCGCCAGCAGCCAAGTGATAGCCGATACGCAGTATTTT. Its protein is CASSQVIADTQYF.

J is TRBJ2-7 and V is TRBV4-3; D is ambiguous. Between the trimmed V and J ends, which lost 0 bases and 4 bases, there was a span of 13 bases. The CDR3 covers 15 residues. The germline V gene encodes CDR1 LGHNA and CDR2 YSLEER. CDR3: CASSQEGEPAYEQYF. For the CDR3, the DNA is TGCGCCAGCAGCCAAGAGGGTGAGCCGGCGTACGAGCAGTACTTC.

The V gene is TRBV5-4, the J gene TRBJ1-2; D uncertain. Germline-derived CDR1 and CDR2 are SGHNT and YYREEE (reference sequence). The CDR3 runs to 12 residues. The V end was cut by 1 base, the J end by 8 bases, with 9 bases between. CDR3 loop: CASSLKVGGYTF. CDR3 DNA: TGTGCCAGCAGCTTGAAGGTTGGCGGCTACACCTTC.

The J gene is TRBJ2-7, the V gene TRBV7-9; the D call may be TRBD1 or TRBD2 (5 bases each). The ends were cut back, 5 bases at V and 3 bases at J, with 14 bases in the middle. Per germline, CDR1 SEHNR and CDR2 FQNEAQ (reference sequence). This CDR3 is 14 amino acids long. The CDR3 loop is CASSHREGHYEQYF. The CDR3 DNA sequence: TGTGCCAGCAGCCACCGTGAGGGGCACTACGAGCAGTACTTC.

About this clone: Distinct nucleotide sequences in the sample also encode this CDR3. CDR3 sequence reads: CASSLVLAEYNEQFF. For the CDR3, the DNA is TGTGCCAGCAGCTTAGTACTAGCGGAGTACAATGAGCAGTTCTTC. The V gene is TRBV7-9, the J gene TRBJ2-1; TRBD2 matches at 8 bases. This CDR3 has 15 amino acids. The trim removed 1 base at V and 4 bases at J, leaving 3 bases unmatched. From germline, CDR1 is SEHNR and CDR2 FQNEAQ (reference sequence).